Below, 6 T cell receptor beta chains from the same sample are listed, as sequenced in a study of blood T cells in healthy people across ages. A J-beta primer mix and a sample-barcoded 5' primer were used in a second PCR of about 7 to 11 cycles. TCRdb re-called the 5' RACE reads with MiXCR, one entry per CDR3 protein. The sample has 1,300,000 or so distinct CDR3 sequences, roughly 59% seen once. Sequencing was carried out using blood. The receptors come from a man between 18 and 35 years old in good health.

This chain links TRBV20-1 with TRBJ2-1; 7 bases match TRBD2. Germline V lookup: CDR1 DFQATT, CDR2 SNEGSKA (reference sequence). Trimming cost V 5 bases and J 2 bases; bases outside gene matches: 9. This CDR3 is 15 amino acids long. The DNA for the CDR3 is TGCAGTGCTCCCGAAAGCGGGGCTCCCTACAATGAGCAGTTCTTC. Amino acids: CSAPESGAPYNEQFF.

The chain carries TRBV4-1 and TRBJ2-4, with 9 nucleotides matching TRBD1. TRBJ2-7 explains the end of the DNA better; the J call may be wrong. The CDR3 length is 13 residues. Germline V CDR1 and CDR2: MGHRA, YSYEKL. The CDR3 DNA sequence: TGCGCCAGCGGGGGGACAGGGCCCTACGAGCAGTACTTC. Its protein product is CASGGTGPYEQYF.

This chain uses TRBV6-5 with TRBJ1-4, with 9 bases lining up with TRBD1. V was clipped by 2 bases and J by 8 bases; unmatched bases: 9. This CDR3 contains 16 residues. CDR1 is MNHEY, CDR2 SVGAGI, per germline. CDR3 DNA sequence: TGTGCCAGCAGTTACGGGGGACAGGGCGTTTGGGAAAAACTGTTTTTT. Its translation: CASSYGGQGVWEKLFF.

The chain employs TRBV28 and TRBJ2-5; tentatively, D is TRBD2 (6 bases). V lost 5 bases and J lost 11, with 15 bases in between. There are 12 residues in the CDR3. CDR1 is MDHEN, CDR2 SYDVKM, per germline. The CDR3 reads CASSRLGNEQYF. The DNA of the CDR3 is TGTGCCAGCAGTCGACTAGGGAATGAGCAGTACTTC.

This clonotype has just a few counts. The chain recombines TRBV27 with TRBJ2-6, with D perhaps TRBD1 or TRBD2 (5 bases each). Trimming shortened V by 7 bases and J by 0 bases, and 10 bases separated the two germline ends. Germline assignment: CDR1 MNHEY and CDR2 SMNVEV (reference sequence). CDR3 length equals 15 residues. CDR3 nucleotide sequence: TGTGCCAGCACTTCCGGGGCCTCTGGGGCCAACGTCCTGACTTTC. Residues: CASTSGASGANVLTF.

The chain is built from TRBV5-1 and TRBJ2-1; perhaps TRBD2 as D (5 bases). Germline CDR1 reads SGHRS; CDR2 reads YFSETQ. The V gene lost 3 bases and the J gene lost 4 bases, with 14 bases spanning the gap. This CDR3 has 15 amino acids. The CDR3 coding sequence is TGCGCCAGCAGCTGGAACCCCGGGATTTACAATGAGCAGTTCTTC. This translates into CASSWNPGIYNEQFF. Drawing the rest from reference TRBV5-1 and TRBJ2-1, the complete variable domain is KAGVTQTPRYLIKTRGQQVTLSCSPISGHRSVSWYQQTPGQGLQFLFEYFSETQRNKGNFPGRFSGRQFSNSRSEMNVSTLELGDSALYLCASSWNPGIYNEQFFGPGTRLTVL.